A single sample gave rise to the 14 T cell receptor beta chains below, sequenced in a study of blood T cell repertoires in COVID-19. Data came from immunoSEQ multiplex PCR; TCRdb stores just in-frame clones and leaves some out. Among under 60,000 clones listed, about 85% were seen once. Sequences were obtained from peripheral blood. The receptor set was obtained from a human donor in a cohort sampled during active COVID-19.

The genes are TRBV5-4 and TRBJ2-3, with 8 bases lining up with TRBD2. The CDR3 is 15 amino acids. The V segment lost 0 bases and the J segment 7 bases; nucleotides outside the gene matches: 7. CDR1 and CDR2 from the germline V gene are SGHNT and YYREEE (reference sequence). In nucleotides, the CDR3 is TGTGCCAGCAGCTTGGTAACTAGCGGCACTTATACGCAGTATTTT. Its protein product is CASSLVTSGTYTQYF.

The CDR3 region is CASSYSLGGSYNEQFF. The CDR3 nucleotides read TGTGCCAGCAGTTACTCGCTGGGAGGCTCCTACAATGAGCAGTTCTTC. V and J are TRBV6-2 or TRBV6-3 and TRBJ2-1, with D perhaps TRBD2 (6 bases). Germline assignment: CDR1 MNHEY and CDR2 SVGEGT. Trimming removed 0 bases from V and 0 bases from J, with 9 bases in between. CDR3 length: 16 amino acids.

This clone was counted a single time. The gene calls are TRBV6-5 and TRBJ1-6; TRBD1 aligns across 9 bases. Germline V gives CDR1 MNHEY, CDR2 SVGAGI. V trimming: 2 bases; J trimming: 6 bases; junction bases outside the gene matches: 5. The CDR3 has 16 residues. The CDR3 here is CASSYASGQGNSPLHF. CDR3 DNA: TGTGCCAGCAGTTACGCCTCGGGACAGGGTAATTCACCCCTCCACTTT.

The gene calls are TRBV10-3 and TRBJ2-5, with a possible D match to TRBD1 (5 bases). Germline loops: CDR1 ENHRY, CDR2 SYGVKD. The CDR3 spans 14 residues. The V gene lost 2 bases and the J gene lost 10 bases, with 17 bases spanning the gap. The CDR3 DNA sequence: TGTGCCATCAGTGAGCCGACTGGCCAAGGGGACCAGTACTTC. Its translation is CAISEPTGQGDQYF.

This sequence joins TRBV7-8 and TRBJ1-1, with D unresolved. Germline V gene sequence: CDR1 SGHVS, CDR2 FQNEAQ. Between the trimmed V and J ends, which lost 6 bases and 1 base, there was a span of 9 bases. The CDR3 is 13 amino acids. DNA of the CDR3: TGTGCCAGCAGGAGAGGCGAGAACACTGAAGCTTTCTTT. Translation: CASRRGENTEAFF.

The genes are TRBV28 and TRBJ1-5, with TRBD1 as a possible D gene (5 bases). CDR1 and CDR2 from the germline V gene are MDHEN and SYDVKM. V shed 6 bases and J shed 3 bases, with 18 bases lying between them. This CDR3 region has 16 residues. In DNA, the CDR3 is TGTGCCAGCAGCCATTCTGGGGGGACCAACAATCAGCCCCAGCATTTT. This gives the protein CASSHSGGTNNQPQHF.

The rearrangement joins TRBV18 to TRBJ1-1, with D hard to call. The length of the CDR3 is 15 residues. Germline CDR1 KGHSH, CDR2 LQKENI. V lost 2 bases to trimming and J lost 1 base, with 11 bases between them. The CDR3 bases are TGTGCCAGCTCACCAGCGGGCATTGGGAACACTGAAGCTTTCTTT. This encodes CASSPAGIGNTEAFF.

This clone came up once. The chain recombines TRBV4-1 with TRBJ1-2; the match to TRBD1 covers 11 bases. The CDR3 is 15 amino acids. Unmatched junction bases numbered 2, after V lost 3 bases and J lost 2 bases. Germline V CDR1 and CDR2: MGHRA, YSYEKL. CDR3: CASSHRDRGNYGYTF. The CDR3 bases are TGCGCCAGCAGCCATAGGGACAGGGGGAACTATGGCTACACCTTC.

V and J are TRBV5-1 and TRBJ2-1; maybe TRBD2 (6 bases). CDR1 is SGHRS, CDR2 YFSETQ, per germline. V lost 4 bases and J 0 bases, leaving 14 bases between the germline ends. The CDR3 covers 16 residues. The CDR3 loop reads CASSPVAASSYNEQFF. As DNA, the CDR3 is TGCGCCAGCAGCCCCGTAGCGGCGAGCTCCTACAATGAGCAGTTCTTC.

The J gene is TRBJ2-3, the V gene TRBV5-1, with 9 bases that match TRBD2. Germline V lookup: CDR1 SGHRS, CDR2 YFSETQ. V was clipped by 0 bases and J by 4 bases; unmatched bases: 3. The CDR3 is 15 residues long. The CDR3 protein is CASSLGLAEADTQYF. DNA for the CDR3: TGCGCCAGCAGCTTGGGACTAGCGGAGGCAGATACGCAGTATTTT.

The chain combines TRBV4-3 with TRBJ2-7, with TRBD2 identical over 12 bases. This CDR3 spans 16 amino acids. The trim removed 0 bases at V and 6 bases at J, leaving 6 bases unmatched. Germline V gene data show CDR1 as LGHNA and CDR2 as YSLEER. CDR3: CASSQDPLAGGTEQYF. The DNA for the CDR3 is TGCGCCAGCAGCCAAGATCCCCTAGCGGGAGGGACCGAGCAGTACTTC.

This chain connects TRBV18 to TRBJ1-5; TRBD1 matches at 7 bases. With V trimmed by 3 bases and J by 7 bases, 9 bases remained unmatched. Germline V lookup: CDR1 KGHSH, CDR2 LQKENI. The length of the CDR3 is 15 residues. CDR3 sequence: CASSPEQGMGQPQHF. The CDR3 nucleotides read TGTGCCAGCTCACCGGAACAGGGGATGGGGCAGCCCCAGCATTTT.

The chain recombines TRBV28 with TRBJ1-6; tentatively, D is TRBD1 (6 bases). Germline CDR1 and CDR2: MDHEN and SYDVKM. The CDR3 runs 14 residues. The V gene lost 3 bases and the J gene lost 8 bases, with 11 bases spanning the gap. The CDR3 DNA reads TGTGCCAGCAGTTTTCAGGGGATAGATTCACCCCTCCACTTT. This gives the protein CASSFQGIDSPLHF.

The CDR3 sequence: CASSPSGGLGGYTF. The CDR3 DNA is TGTGCCAGCAGCCCCTCAGGCGGGCTTGGAGGCTACACCTTC. This sequence joins TRBV3-1 (or the pseudogene TRBV3-2) and TRBJ1-2; D remains ambiguous. The CDR3 runs to 14 residues. CDR1 and CDR2 (germline): LGHDT, YNNKEL (reference sequence). Trimming took 4 bases from V and 8 from J, leaving 17 bases between them.